What follows are 24 T cell receptor beta chains derived from one specimen sequenced in a study of T cell repertoires in cytomegalovirus infection. TCRdb called the reads again in MiXCR, with one record for every CDR3 protein. The sample lists 180,000 or so distinct CDR3 sequences, roughly a sixth occurring once. The sequenced material came from CD8+ T cells from PBMCs. The receptors shown here come from a human donor in good health (CMV status not recorded). Some clones in this sample may be carry-over from other donors' samples.

The rearrangement joins TRBV9 to TRBJ2-1; D is tentatively TRBD1 or TRBD2 (6 bases each). The V gene lost 4 bases and the J gene lost 2 bases, with 16 bases spanning the gap. The CDR3 length is 16 residues. Germline assignment: CDR1 SGDLS and CDR2 YYNGEE. CDR3 sequence: CASSPRAGGTYNEQFF. The CDR3 bases are TGTGCCAGCAGCCCTAGGGCCGGGGGCACCTACAATGAGCAGTTCTTC.

This chain connects TRBV7-8 to TRBJ1-1; perhaps TRBD1 as D (5 bases). The CDR3 totals 16 residues. The germline V gene encodes CDR1 SGHVS and CDR2 FQNEAQ. V lost 5 bases, J lost 2 bases, and 18 bases lay in between. The CDR3 region has the DNA TGTGCCAGCAGCGATTTATTAGGGACTCTTAACACTGAAGCTTTCTTT. This codes for CASSDLLGTLNTEAFF.

This clonotype has a single count. Because it lacks the conserved phenylalanine or tryptophan at the end, this CDR3 is likely a read error. V is TRBV12-3 or TRBV12-4 and J is TRBJ2-2; D call uncertain. This CDR3 has 12 amino acids. Trimming stripped 11 bases from V and 2 bases from J, with 9 bases between. The chain's CDR3 is CAGLKNTGELFL. CDR3 sequence (DNA): TGTGCCGGCTTGAAAAACACCGGGGAGCTGTTTTTA.

This clonotype occurred a few times. The chain has TRBV7-9 and TRBJ1-5; 10 nucleotides match TRBD1. J gave up 8 bases and V 4 bases, and 8 bases lay outside the gene matches. The CDR3 runs to 15 residues. Germline V gives CDR1 SEHNR, CDR2 FQNEAQ (reference sequence). The CDR3 DNA reads TGTGCCAGCAGCTCGGACAGGGGGGGAAGTGAGCCCCAGCATTTT. Its protein is CASSSDRGGSEPQHF.

The chain links TRBV29-1 to TRBJ2-7, with a tentative D call TRBD1 (6 bases). From germline, CDR1 is SQVTM and CDR2 ANQGSEA. The V gene lost 0 bases and the J gene lost 6 bases, with 18 bases spanning the gap. The length of the CDR3 is 15 residues. Here the CDR3 reads CSVEDLGRGMAEQYF. CDR3 nucleotide sequence: TGCAGCGTTGAAGACCTCGGCAGGGGAATGGCCGAGCAGTACTTC.

This chain connects TRBV7-9 to TRBJ2-5, with D perhaps matching TRBD2 (6 bases). V was pared by 1 base and J by 4 bases, with 7 bases between. Germline-derived CDR1 and CDR2 are SEHNR and FQNEAQ (reference sequence). CDR3 length equals 13 residues. The DNA of the CDR3 is TGTGCCAGCAGCTTAGGAGCGGGAGAGACCCAGTACTTC. It specifies CASSLGAGETQYF.

This chain joins TRBV28 and TRBJ2-5, with D possibly being TRBD1 (6 bases). Germline V gene sequence: CDR1 MDHEN, CDR2 SYDVKM. The ends were cut back, 6 bases at V and 1 base at J, with 15 bases in the middle. CDR3 length equals 15 residues. The CDR3 is CASSRLRDIQETQYF. The CDR3 coding sequence is TGTGCCAGCAGCCGGCTCCGGGACATCCAAGAGACCCAGTACTTC.

This clonotype was picked up one time. The chain joins TRBV20-1 to TRBJ2-3; no definite D call. From germline, CDR1 is DFQATT and CDR2 SNEGSKA (reference sequence). The CDR3 extends over 17 amino acids. V shed 1 base and J shed 2 bases, with 19 bases lying between them. CDR3 sequence: CSARVNRAPRDTDTQYF. The CDR3 region has the DNA TGCAGTGCTAGAGTTAATAGGGCGCCCCGAGACACAGATACGCAGTATTTT.

In this sample, this clonotype turned up a few times. The chain joins TRBV7-2 to TRBJ2-5; a weak D match, TRBD2 (6 bases). Germline V gene lookup returns CDR1 SGHTA and CDR2 FQGNSA. V shed 2 bases and J shed 4 bases, with 8 bases lying between them. This CDR3 comprises 13 residues. The DNA for the CDR3 is TGTGCCAGCAGCTTAAACGGGGGAGAGACCCAGTACTTC. It specifies CASSLNGGETQYF.

The chain links TRBV6-6 to TRBJ2-7, with 7 bases identical to TRBD1. The CDR3 loop spans 15 amino acids. CDR1 and CDR2 from the germline V gene are MNHNY and SVGAGI (reference sequence). Germline trimming cut 4 bases from V and 1 base from J; bases unmatched to any gene: 7. CDR3 region: CASSLETGMSYEQYF. The CDR3 nucleotides are TGTGCCAGCAGTTTAGAGACAGGGATGTCCTACGAGCAGTACTTC.

This clonotype was found a few times. The genes are TRBV12-3 or TRBV12-4 and TRBJ2-3, with 9 bases identical to TRBD2. The J segment lost 3 bases and the V segment lost 5 bases, leaving 9 bases of the junction unmatched. The CDR3 runs 16 residues. Here the CDR3 reads CASSPSGLATTDTQYF. The CDR3 DNA reads as TGTGCCAGCAGTCCTTCGGGACTAGCCACGACAGATACGCAGTATTTT.

The chain is built from TRBV11-1 and TRBJ2-7, with 8 positions matching TRBD1. The CDR3 spans 16 residues. Germline V gene lookup returns CDR1 SGHAT and CDR2 FQDESV (reference sequence). The trim removed 4 bases at V and 3 bases at J, leaving 11 bases unmatched. The CDR3 here is CASSSRTGMALYEQYF. Here the CDR3 DNA reads TGTGCCAGCAGCTCCCGGACAGGGATGGCCCTCTACGAGCAGTACTTC.

The V and J genes are TRBV29-1 and TRBJ1-2; 9 nucleotides agree with TRBD1. CDR1 is SQVTM and CDR2 is ANQGSEA in the germline V gene. With V trimmed by 4 bases and J by 8 bases, 8 bases remained unmatched. The CDR3 runs to 13 residues. CDR3 loop: CSVVATGGEGYTF. CDR3 DNA: TGCAGCGTTGTGGCTACAGGGGGCGAAGGCTACACCTTC.

The rearrangement links TRBV7-6 to TRBJ2-3; TRBD2 matches 7 bases. The CDR3 covers 15 residues. V lost 5 bases and J lost 4; bases outside the gene matches: 9. Germline lookup yields CDR1 SGHVS and CDR2 FNYEAQ. The CDR3 here is CASSPPGGDADTQYF. The CDR3 nucleotides are TGTGCCAGCAGCCCCCCGGGGGGTGACGCAGATACGCAGTATTTT.

The rearrangement uses TRBV19 and TRBJ2-7, with no clear D. CDR3 length: 12 residues. Germline loops: CDR1 LNHDA, CDR2 SQIVND (reference sequence). The V end lost 6 bases, the J end lost 1 base, and 7 bases lay between the germline ends. CDR3 sequence reads: CASSWVSYEQYF. CDR3 DNA sequence: TGTGCCAGTAGCTGGGTTTCCTACGAGCAGTACTTC.

The chain carries TRBV7-8 and TRBJ1-1; 7 bases match TRBD1. This CDR3 is built from 18 residues. The V segment lost 0 bases and the J segment 3 bases; nucleotides outside the gene matches: 13. Germline CDR1 SGHVS, CDR2 FQNEAQ. The CDR3 nucleotides read TGTGCCAGCAGCTTAGCGGTCGGAGGGGGCGGGTTGTACACTGAAGCTTTCTTT. Translating gives CASSLAVGGGGLYTEAFF.

This clonotype was detected only a few times. This sequence joins TRBV29-1 and TRBJ2-7; the match to TRBD1 covers 9 bases. Germline trimming cut 5 bases from V and 2 bases from J; bases unmatched to any gene: 1. The CDR3 is made up of 12 amino acids. Looked up from germline, CDR1 is SQVTM and CDR2 is ANQGSEA. The CDR3 here is CSVRTGAYEQYF. The DNA for the CDR3 is TGCAGCGTTCGGACAGGGGCCTACGAGCAGTACTTC.

This clonotype was observed a single time. The CDR3 spells CSTEGRETQYF. The CDR3 region has the DNA TGCAGCACGGAAGGGCGAGAGACCCAGTACTTC. The J gene is TRBJ2-5, the V gene TRBV29-1; no definite D call. Germline CDR1 is SQVTM and CDR2 is ANQGSEA. Trimming shortened V by 8 bases and J by 4 bases, and 11 bases separated the two germline ends. This CDR3 is built from 11 residues.

In its sample, this clonotype was seen a few times. The chain uses TRBV6-2 or TRBV6-3 and TRBJ1-1, with D maybe TRBD1 (6 bases). The germline CDR1 and CDR2 sequences are MNHEY and SVGEGT. V lost 2 bases to trimming and J lost 0 bases, with 22 bases between them. This CDR3 contains 19 residues. CDR3 residues: CASSYGFWAGVRMNTEAFF. The CDR3 DNA sequence: TGTGCCAGCAGTTACGGGTTCTGGGCAGGGGTGAGGATGAACACTGAAGCTTTCTTT.

V usage is TRBV9 and J usage is TRBJ1-1, with 8 bases fitting TRBD1. The V and J ends lost 3 bases and 4 bases, in that order; junction bases with no gene match: 8. Germline V gene data show CDR1 as SGDLS and CDR2 as YYNGEE. This CDR3 has 15 amino acids. CDR3 in amino acids: CASSATGTGTTEAFF. CDR3 nucleotide sequence: TGTGCCAGCAGCGCGACCGGGACAGGCACCACTGAAGCTTTCTTT.

A few counts support this clonotype. The V gene is TRBV4-3, the J gene TRBJ1-1; D gene uncertain. CDR3 size: 13 residues. The V end was cut by 1 base, the J end by 3 bases, with 6 bases between. The germline gives CDR1 LGHNA, CDR2 YSLEER. The CDR3 coding sequence is TGCGCCAGCAGCCAAGTTGGTGACACTGAAGCTTTCTTT. It is translated as CASSQVGDTEAFF.

The chain joins TRBV28 to TRBJ2-4, with TRBD2 identical over 9 bases. Per germline, CDR1 MDHEN and CDR2 SYDVKM. The CDR3 extends over 15 amino acids. Trimming at V came to 3 bases and at J to 6 bases, leaving 6 bases not matched to a gene. CDR3 residues: CASSFPAGGGNIQYF. The CDR3 coding sequence is TGTGCCAGCAGTTTCCCCGCGGGGGGGGGAAACATTCAGTACTTC.

In its sample, this clonotype was seen a few times. This sequence joins TRBV20-1 and TRBJ1-2, with D possibly TRBD1 on 6 matching bases. The CDR3 sequence is 13 residues long. The V and J ends lost 6 bases and 2 bases respectively, with 13 bases between them. The germline CDR1 and CDR2 sequences are DFQATT and SNEGSKA (reference sequence). CDR3 nucleotides: TGCAGTGCCCGGGGGGCGACGAACTATGGCTACACCTTC. This gives the protein CSARGATNYGYTF.

This clonotype has just a few counts. This rearrangement joins TRBV12-3 or TRBV12-4 to TRBJ1-5, with 9 positions matching TRBD1. The CDR3 is 15 amino acids. The junction had 11 bases not matched to a gene; V was cut back by 7 bases and J by 7 bases. The CDR3 loop reads CASTLGQGPAQPQHF. The CDR3, as DNA: TGTGCCAGCACCCTTGGACAGGGGCCTGCCCAGCCCCAGCATTTT.